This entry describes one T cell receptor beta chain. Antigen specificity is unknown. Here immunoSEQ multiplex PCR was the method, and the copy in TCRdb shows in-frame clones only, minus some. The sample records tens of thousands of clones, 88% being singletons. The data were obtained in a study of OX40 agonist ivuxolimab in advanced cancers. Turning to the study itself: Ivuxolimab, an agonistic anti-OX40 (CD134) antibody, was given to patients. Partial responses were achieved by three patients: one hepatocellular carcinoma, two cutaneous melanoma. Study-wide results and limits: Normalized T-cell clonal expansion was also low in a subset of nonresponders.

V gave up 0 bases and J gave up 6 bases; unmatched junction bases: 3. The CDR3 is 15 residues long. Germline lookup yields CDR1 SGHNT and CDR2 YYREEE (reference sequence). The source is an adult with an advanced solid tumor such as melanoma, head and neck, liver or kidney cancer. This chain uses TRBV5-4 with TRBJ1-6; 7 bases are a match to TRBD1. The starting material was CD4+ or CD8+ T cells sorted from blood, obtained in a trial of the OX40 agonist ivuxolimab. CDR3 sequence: CASSLGTGTNSPLHF. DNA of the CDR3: TGTGCCAGCAGCTTGGGGACAGGAACTAATTCACCCCTCCACTTT.